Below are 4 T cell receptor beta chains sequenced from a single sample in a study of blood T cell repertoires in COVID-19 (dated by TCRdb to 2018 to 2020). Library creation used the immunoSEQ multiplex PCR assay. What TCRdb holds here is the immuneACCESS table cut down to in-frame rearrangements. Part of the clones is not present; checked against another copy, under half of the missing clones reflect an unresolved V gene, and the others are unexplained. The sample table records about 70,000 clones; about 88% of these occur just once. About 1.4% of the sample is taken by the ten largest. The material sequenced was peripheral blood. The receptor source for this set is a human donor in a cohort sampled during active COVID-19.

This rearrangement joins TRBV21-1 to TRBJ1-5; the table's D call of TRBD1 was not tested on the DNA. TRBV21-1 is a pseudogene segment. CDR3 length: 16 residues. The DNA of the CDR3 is TGTGCCAGCAGCAGCAATATGCAGGGGGGCGATCAGCCCCAGCATTTT. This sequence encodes CASSSNMQGGDQPQHF.

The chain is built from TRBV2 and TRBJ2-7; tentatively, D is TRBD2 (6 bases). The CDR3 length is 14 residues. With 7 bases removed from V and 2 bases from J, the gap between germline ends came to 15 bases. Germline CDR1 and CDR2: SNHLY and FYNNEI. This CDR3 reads CASNERAGTYEQYF. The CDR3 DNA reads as TGTGCCAGCAACGAACGCGCGGGGACCTACGAGCAGTACTTC.

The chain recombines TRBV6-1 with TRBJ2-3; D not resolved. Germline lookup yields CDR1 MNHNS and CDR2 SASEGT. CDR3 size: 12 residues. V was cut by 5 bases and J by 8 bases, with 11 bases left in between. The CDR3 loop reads CASSSTGFTQYF. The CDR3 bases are TGTGCCAGCAGTTCGACGGGTTTTACGCAGTATTTT.

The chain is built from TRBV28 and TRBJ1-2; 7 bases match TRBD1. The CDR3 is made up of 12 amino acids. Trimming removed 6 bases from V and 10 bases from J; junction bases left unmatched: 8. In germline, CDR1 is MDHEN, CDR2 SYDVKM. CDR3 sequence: CASSPTGTDYTF. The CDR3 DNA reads TGTGCCAGCAGCCCGACAGGGACTGACTACACCTTC.